Presented here are 23 T cell receptor beta chains from one specimen sequenced in a study of vaccination effects on CD4 cells after COVID-19. Sequencing was performed with immunoSEQ multiplex PCR; in TCRdb, only in-frame clones are kept and a portion is missing. This sample has about 41,000 clones, with approximately 80% found just once. Their specific antigens are unknown. The ViraFEST assay expanded antigen-specific CD4+ T cells with viral peptide pools before sequencing. CD4+ T cell isolation took place after 10 days of culture. Vaccine recipients had no previous SARS-CoV-2 infection; their nucleocapsid antibodies were negative. The sequencing here drew on CD4+ T cells from PBMCs cultured with HCoV-NL63 spike peptides, taken before COVID-19 vaccination. The receptors here all came from a human donor who received a COVID-19 vaccine.

The CDR3 loop is CASSPGSGEQFF. Here the CDR3 DNA reads TGTGCCAGCTCACCGGGTAGTGGTGAGCAGTTCTTC. The V and J genes are TRBV18 and TRBJ2-1; D unresolved. The germline CDR1 and CDR2 sequences are KGHSH and LQKENI. V was trimmed by 3 bases and J by 9 bases, leaving 9 bases between them. This CDR3 is built from 12 residues.

The chain recombines TRBV2 with TRBJ1-4; 9 bases map to TRBD1. Trimming cost V 6 bases and J 7 bases; bases outside gene matches: 9. The CDR3 covers 15 residues. Germline values: CDR1 SNHLY, CDR2 FYNNEI. CDR3 amino acids: CASSTQGAIGEKLFF. In nucleotides, the CDR3 is TGTGCCAGCAGCACACAGGGGGCAATTGGTGAAAAACTGTTTTTT.

The gene calls are TRBV7-3 and TRBJ2-1; D gene uncertain. CDR1 SGHTA and CDR2 FQGTGA come from the germline V gene. This CDR3 has 15 amino acids. V was pared by 3 bases and J by 5 bases, with 14 bases between. CDR3 protein: CASSLRIATNNEQFF. CDR3 bases: TGTGCCAGCAGCTTGCGTATAGCCACCAACAATGAGCAGTTCTTC.

This chain uses TRBV5-5 with TRBJ1-2, with D hard to call. Trimming removed 2 bases from V and 4 bases from J, with 9 bases in between. Germline V gene sequence: CDR1 SGHKS, CDR2 YYEKEE (reference sequence). This CDR3 comprises 13 residues. The CDR3 DNA reads as TGTGCCAGCAGCTTAAACTACATCTATGGCTACACCTTC. This codes for CASSLNYIYGYTF.

The chain recombines TRBV2 with TRBJ2-3; maybe TRBD2 (7 bases). Germline-derived CDR1 and CDR2 are SNHLY and FYNNEI. The CDR3 consists of 13 residues. V lost 9 bases and J lost 2, with 12 bases in between. The DNA of the CDR3 is TGTGCCAGAGGGGGGGGGCCCACAGATACGCAGTATTTT. Its translation is CARGGGPTDTQYF. The whole variable domain, remainder taken from reference TRBV2 and TRBJ2-3, is EPEVTQTPSHQVTQMGQEVILRCVPISNHLYFYWYRQILGQKVEFLVSFYNNEISEKSEIFDDQFSVERPDGSNFTLKIRSTKLEDSAMYFCARGGGPTDTQYFGPGTRLTVL.

The gene calls are TRBV7-8 and TRBJ2-3; the D gene is possibly TRBD2 (6 bases). V gave up 5 bases and J gave up 1 base, with 16 bases separating them. CDR1 SGHVS and CDR2 FQNEAQ come from the germline V gene. The CDR3 has 16 residues. The CDR3 bases are TGTGCCAGCAGCCCCCGGCCCGCTAGCGGCACAGATACGCAGTATTTT. This gives the protein CASSPRPASGTDTQYF.

This clone appeared once. The DNA of the CDR3 is TGTGCCAGCGGGGTACTGGGGGCGAGAGGCACTGAAGCTTTCTTT. Translated: CASGVLGARGTEAFF. The chain couples TRBV19 to TRBJ1-1; tentatively, D is TRBD1 (6 bases). The CDR3 has 15 residues. CDR1 and CDR2 from the germline V gene are LNHDA and SQIVND (reference sequence). With 9 bases removed from V and 4 bases from J, the gap between germline ends came to 21 bases.

This clone appeared a single time. The CDR3 DNA follows: TGTGCCAGTAGTATTACTGAGGCCTCCTACAATGAGCAGTTCTTC. This translates into CASSITEASYNEQFF. The chain employs TRBV19 and TRBJ2-1; the D is unclear. Germline V gene data show CDR1 as LNHDA and CDR2 as SQIVND (reference sequence). V dropped 3 bases and J dropped 0 bases, with 9 bases sitting between them. The CDR3 covers 15 residues.

The chain has TRBV18 and TRBJ2-7; TRBD1 aligns across 10 bases. This CDR3 has 14 amino acids. Trimming at V came to 5 bases and at J to 6 bases, leaving 7 bases not matched to a gene. Germline V gene lookup returns CDR1 KGHSH and CDR2 LQKENI. The CDR3 loop reads CASSSGTGAREQYV. CDR3 coding DNA: TGTGCCAGCTCATCCGGGACAGGGGCTCGCGAGCAGTACGTC.

The V call is TRBV6-5, the J call TRBJ1-1; D call uncertain. V was pared by 0 bases and J by 1 base, with 6 bases between. The length of the CDR3 is 14 residues. Per germline, CDR1 MNHEY and CDR2 SVGAGI. The CDR3 DNA sequence: TGTGCCAGCAGTTACTCCCGCCGGAACACTGAAGCTTTCTTT. Encoded protein: CASSYSRRNTEAFF.

The chain has TRBV5-1 and TRBJ2-3; 9 bases line up with TRBD2. From germline, CDR1 is SGHRS and CDR2 YFSETQ. J was trimmed by 2 bases and V by 0 bases; bases with no gene match: 4. This CDR3 comprises 16 residues. CDR3 nucleotides: TGCGCCAGCAGCTTGGCCTCTAGCGGGAACACAGATACGCAGTATTTT. Translating it yields CASSLASSGNTDTQYF.

The gene calls are TRBV6-1 and TRBJ1-5; possible D gene TRBD1, 5 bases. CDR3 length: 17 residues. Per germline, CDR1 MNHNS and CDR2 SASEGT. Trimming pared 0 bases from V and 2 bases from J, leaving 14 bases between. The CDR3, as DNA: TGTGCCAGCAGTGAAGCGTTATCAGGGCCTGGCAATCAGCCCCAGCATTTT. It specifies CASSEALSGPGNQPQHF.

This clone was picked up a small number of times. The junction does not match germline at one end; this may be a read error. The chain is built from TRBV28 and TRBJ1-5; the D is unclear. CDR3 size: 15 residues. CDR1 MDHEN and CDR2 SYDVKM come from the germline V gene. The CDR3 loop is CASTLGGPPNQPQHF. The CDR3 coding sequence is TGTGCCAGCACTTTAGGAGGGCCACCCAATCAGCCCCAGCATTTT. Full variable domain (rest looked up from reference TRBV28 and TRBJ1-5): DVKVTQSSRYLVKRTGEKVFLECVQDMDHENMFWYRQDPGLGLRLIYFSYDVKMKEKGDIPEGYSVSREKKERFSLILESASTNQTSMYLCASTLGGPPNQPQHFGDGTRLSIL.

The chain is built from TRBV21-1 and TRBJ2-5; the table's D call of TRBD1 was not tested on the DNA. TRBV21-1 is described as a pseudogene. There are 14 residues in the CDR3. The CDR3 region is CAGPEGAPQETQYF. The CDR3, as DNA: TGTGCCGGACCGGAGGGGGCGCCTCAAGAGACCCAGTACTTC.

The V and J genes are TRBV10-1 and TRBJ1-1, with TRBD1 identical over 11 bases. Germline trimming cut 4 bases from V and 4 bases from J; bases unmatched to any gene: 5. Germline V gene data show CDR1 as WNHNN and CDR2 as SYGVQD (reference sequence). CDR3 length: 15 amino acids. CDR3 DNA sequence: TGCGCCAGCAGTGCCCTCGGGACAGGGGGCACTGAAGCTTTCTTT. Residues: CASSALGTGGTEAFF.

J is TRBJ2-7 and V is TRBV18; maybe TRBD2 (7 bases). There are 14 residues in the CDR3. Germline V gene sequence: CDR1 KGHSH, CDR2 LQKENI. The ends were cut back, 3 bases at V and 4 bases at J, with 13 bases in the middle. The CDR3 is CASSPRGAGYEQYV. The CDR3, as DNA: TGTGCCAGCTCACCCCGGGGGGCCGGGTACGAGCAGTACGTC.

The J gene is TRBJ2-3, the V gene TRBV3-1 (or the pseudogene TRBV3-2); no firm D call. Trimming stripped 1 base from V and 4 bases from J, with 9 bases between. This CDR3 is 14 amino acids long. Germline assignment: CDR1 LGHDT and CDR2 YNNKEL (reference sequence). The CDR3 spells CASSQGIVADTQYF. The CDR3 DNA follows: TGTGCCAGCAGCCAAGGCATAGTCGCAGATACGCAGTATTTT.

This clone was found a few times. This chain uses TRBV24-1 with TRBJ1-2; 9 bases match TRBD1. The trim removed 4 bases at V and 5 bases at J, leaving 10 bases unmatched. The CDR3 runs 16 residues. Germline V gives CDR1 KGHDR, CDR2 SFDVKD. CDR3 sequence reads: CATSDPGQGDGYGYTF. DNA of the CDR3: TGTGCCACCAGTGACCCGGGACAGGGTGATGGGTATGGCTACACCTTC.

The J gene is TRBJ1-2, the V gene TRBV28, with D maybe TRBD1 (6 bases). Germline V gives CDR1 MDHEN, CDR2 SYDVKM. This CDR3 comprises 16 residues. V gave up 8 bases and J gave up 6 bases, with 25 bases separating them. CDR3 nucleotide sequence: TGTGCCAGCTGTCCTAAGTCCTACAGGGCTTTCAATGGCTACACCTTC. It specifies CASCPKSYRAFNGYTF.

This clone turned up a few times. The J gene is TRBJ1-3, the V gene TRBV19; 7 bases fit TRBD1. V was pared by 6 bases and J by 2 bases, with 7 bases of the junction left unmatched. Germline CDR1 LNHDA, CDR2 SQIVND (reference sequence). The CDR3 consists of 15 residues. In DNA form, the CDR3 reads TGTGCCAGTAGCGTGACCGGGACAGCTGGAAACACCATATATTTT. Amino acids: CASSVTGTAGNTIYF.

The V and J genes are TRBV7-9 and TRBJ1-5, with 9 bases matching TRBD1. Germline V gene data show CDR1 as SEHNR and CDR2 as FQNEAQ (reference sequence). The CDR3 consists of 17 residues. V was clipped by 0 bases and J by 1 base; unmatched bases: 4. The CDR3 DNA follows: TGTGCCAGCAGCTTAGCTTTGGACAGGGGCAGCAATCAGCCCCAGCATTTT. It translates to CASSLALDRGSNQPQHF.

The chain has TRBV19 and TRBJ2-5; D possibly corresponds to TRBD1 (6 bases). Germline V gene lookup returns CDR1 LNHDA and CDR2 SQIVND (reference sequence). The length of the CDR3 is 17 residues. V was cut by 2 bases and J by 4 bases, with 20 bases left in between. The CDR3 DNA follows: TGTGCCAGTAGTATACGATCAGGCAGGGACAACGGAGAGACCCAGTACTTC. Translated, it gives CASSIRSGRDNGETQYF.

This sequence joins TRBV4-3 and TRBJ2-1, with TRBD2 matching over 7 bases. Germline CDR1 is LGHNA and CDR2 is YSLEER. The junction had 9 bases not matched to a gene; V was cut back by 4 bases and J by 3 bases. The CDR3 spans 16 residues. The CDR3 loop reads CASSRETGTIYNEQFF. CDR3 in DNA: TGCGCCAGCAGCCGCGAGACCGGGACTATCTACAATGAGCAGTTCTTC.